The T cell receptor beta chain described here comes from a study of cytotoxic CD8 clonotypes in ibrutinib-treated CLL. Overall study context: Productive templates per sample averaged roughly 260,000; productive rearrangements, 75,000 to 100,000.

Sequencing was performed with immunoSEQ multiplex PCR; in TCRdb, only in-frame clones are kept and a portion is missing. The sample carries around 10,000 clones, about 80% recorded once. With regard to this clone: Its cognate antigen is unknown.

Study-wide points: Lymph node repertoires were not studied, and sampling times were unmatched.

Germline-derived CDR1 and CDR2 are LNHDA and SQIVND (reference sequence). Trimming pared 3 bases from V and 4 bases from J, leaving 12 bases between. This CDR3 has 14 amino acids. The sequence came from a human donor with chronic lymphocytic leukemia. The source material was PBMCs, sampled at disease progression, from a patient treated with ibrutinib. This chain uses TRBV19 with TRBJ1-1, with D tentatively TRBD1 (6 bases). The CDR3 reads CASSIDRRGTEAFF. The CDR3 DNA reads TGTGCCAGTAGTATCGACAGGAGGGGCACTGAAGCTTTCTTT. Using reference TRBV19 and TRBJ1-1 for the parts outside the CDR3, the full variable domain is DGGITQSPKYLFRKEGQNVTLSCEQNLNHDAMYWYRQDPGQGLRLIYYSQIVNDFQKGDIAEGYSVSREKKESFPLTVTSAQKNPTAFYLCASSIDRRGTEAFFGQGTRLTVV.